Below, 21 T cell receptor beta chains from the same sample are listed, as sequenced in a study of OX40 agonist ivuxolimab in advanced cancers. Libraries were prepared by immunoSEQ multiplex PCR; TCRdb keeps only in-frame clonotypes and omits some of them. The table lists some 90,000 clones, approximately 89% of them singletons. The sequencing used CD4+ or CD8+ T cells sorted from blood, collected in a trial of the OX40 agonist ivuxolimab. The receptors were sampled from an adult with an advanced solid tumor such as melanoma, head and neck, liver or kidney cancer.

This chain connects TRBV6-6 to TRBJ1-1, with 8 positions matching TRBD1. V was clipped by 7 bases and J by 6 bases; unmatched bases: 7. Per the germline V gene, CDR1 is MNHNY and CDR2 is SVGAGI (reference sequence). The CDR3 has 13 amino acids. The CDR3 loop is CASNRQGTAEAFF. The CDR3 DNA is TGTGCCAGCAATCGACAGGGGACCGCTGAAGCTTTCTTT.

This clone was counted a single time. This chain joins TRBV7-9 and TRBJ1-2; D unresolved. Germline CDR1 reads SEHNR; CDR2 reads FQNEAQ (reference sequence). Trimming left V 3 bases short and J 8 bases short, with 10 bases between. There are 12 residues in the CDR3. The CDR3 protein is CASSLGGEGYTF. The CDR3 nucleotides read TGTGCCAGCAGCTTGGGCGGTGAAGGCTACACCTTC.

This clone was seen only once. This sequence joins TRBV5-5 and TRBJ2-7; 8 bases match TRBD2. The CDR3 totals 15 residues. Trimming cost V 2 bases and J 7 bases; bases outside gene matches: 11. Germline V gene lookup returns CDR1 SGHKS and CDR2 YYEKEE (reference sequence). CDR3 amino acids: CASSFETSVMGEQYF. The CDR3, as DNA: TGTGCCAGCAGCTTCGAGACTAGCGTGATGGGGGAGCAGTACTTC.

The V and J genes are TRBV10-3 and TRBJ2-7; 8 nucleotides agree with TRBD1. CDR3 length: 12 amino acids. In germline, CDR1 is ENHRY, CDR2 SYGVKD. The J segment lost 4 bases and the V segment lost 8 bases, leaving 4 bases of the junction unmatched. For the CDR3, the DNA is TGTGCCATCGCGGACAGGGATTACGAGCAGTACTTC. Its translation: CAIADRDYEQYF.

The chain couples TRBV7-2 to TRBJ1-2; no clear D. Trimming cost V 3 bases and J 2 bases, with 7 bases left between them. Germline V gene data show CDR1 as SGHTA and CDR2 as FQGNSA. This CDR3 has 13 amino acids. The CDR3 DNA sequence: TGTGCCAGCAGCTTGGGCCTGAACTATGGCTACACCTTC. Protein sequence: CASSLGLNYGYTF.

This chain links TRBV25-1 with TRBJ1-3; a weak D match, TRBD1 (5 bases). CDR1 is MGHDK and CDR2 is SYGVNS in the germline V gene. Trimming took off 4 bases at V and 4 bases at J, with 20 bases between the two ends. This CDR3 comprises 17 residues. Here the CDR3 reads CASSASYGTTGGNTIYF. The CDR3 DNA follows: TGTGCCAGCAGTGCCTCTTACGGGACGACGGGAGGAAACACCATATATTTT. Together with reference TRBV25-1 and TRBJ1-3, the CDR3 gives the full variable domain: EADIYQTPRYLVIGTGKKITLECSQTMGHDKMYWYQQDPGMELHLIHYSYGVNSTEKGDLSSESTVSRIRTEHFPLTLESARPSHTSQYLCASSASYGTTGGNTIYFGEGSWLTVV.

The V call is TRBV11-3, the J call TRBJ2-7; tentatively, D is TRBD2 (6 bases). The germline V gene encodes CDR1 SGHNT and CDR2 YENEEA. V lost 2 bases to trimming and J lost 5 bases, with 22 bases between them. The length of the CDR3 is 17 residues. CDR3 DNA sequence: TGTGCCAGCAGCTTACCTTTAGCGGCTGGCTGGATGAACGAGCAGTACTTC. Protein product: CASSLPLAAGWMNEQYF.

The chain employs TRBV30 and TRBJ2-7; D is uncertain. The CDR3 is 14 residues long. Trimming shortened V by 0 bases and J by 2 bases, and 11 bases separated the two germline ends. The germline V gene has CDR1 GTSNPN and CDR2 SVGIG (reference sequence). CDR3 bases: TGTGCCTGGAGTGTAGGAGTACCCCCCTACGAGCAGTACTTC. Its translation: CAWSVGVPPYEQYF.

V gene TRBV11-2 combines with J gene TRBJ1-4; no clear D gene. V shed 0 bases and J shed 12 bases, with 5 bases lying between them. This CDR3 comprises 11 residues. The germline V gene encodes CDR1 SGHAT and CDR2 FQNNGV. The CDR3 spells CASSLEGQLFF. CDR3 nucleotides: TGTGCCAGCAGCTTAGAAGGGCAACTGTTTTTT.

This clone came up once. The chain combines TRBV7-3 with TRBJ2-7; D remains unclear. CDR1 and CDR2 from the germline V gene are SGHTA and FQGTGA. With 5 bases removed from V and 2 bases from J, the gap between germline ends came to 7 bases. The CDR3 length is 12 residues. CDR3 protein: CASSPSPYEQYF. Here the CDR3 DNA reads TGTGCCAGCAGCCCGAGCCCCTACGAGCAGTACTTC.

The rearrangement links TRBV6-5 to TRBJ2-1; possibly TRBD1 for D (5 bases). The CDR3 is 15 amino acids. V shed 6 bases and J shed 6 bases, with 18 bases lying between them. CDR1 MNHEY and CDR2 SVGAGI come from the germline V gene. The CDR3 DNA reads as TGTGCCAGCAGCCTCGACCCCAGGGCCCCCAATGAGCAGTTCTTC. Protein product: CASSLDPRAPNEQFF.

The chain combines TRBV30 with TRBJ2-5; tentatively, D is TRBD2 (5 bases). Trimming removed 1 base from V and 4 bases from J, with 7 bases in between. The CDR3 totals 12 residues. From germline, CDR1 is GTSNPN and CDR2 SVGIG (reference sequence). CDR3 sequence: CAWSGGGETQYF. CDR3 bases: TGTGCCTGGAGTGGTGGAGGAGAGACCCAGTACTTC.

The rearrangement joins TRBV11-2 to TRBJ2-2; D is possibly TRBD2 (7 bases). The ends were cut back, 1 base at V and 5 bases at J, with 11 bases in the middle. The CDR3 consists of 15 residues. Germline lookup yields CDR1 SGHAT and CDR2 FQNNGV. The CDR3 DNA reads TGTGCCAGCAGCTTAGTTGGGGGGGCGACCGGGGAGCTGTTTTTT. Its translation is CASSLVGGATGELFF.

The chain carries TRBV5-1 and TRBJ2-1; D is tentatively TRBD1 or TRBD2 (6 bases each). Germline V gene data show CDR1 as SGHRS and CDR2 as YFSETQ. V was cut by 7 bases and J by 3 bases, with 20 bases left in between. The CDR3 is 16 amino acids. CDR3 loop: CASDPTGDTNYNEQFF. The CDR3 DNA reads TGCGCCAGCGACCCCACGGGGGACACAAACTACAATGAGCAGTTCTTC.

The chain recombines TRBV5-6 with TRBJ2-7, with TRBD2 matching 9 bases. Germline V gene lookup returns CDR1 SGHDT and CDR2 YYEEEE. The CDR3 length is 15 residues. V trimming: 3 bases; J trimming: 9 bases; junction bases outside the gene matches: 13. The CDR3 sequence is CASSSRDSGSQVQYF. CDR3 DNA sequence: TGTGCCAGCAGCTCTCGTGATAGCGGGAGTCAGGTGCAGTACTTC. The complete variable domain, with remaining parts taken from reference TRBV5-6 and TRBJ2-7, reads DAGVTQSPTHLIKTRGQQVTLRCSPKSGHDTVSWYQQALGQGPQFIFQYYEEEERQRGNFPDRFSGHQFPNYSSELNVNALLLGDSALYLCASSSRDSGSQVQYFGPGTRLTVT.

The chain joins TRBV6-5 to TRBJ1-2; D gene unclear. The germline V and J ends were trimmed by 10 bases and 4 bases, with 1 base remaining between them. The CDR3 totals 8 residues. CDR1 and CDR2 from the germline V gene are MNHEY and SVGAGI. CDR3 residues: CATYGYTF. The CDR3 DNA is TGTGCCACCTATGGCTACACCTTC.

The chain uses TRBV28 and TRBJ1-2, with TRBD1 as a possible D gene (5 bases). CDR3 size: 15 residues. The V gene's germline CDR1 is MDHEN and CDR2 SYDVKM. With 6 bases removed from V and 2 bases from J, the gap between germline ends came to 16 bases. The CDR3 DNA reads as TGTGCCAGCAGGGTAACCGGGACCGCGAACTATGGCTACACCTTC. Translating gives CASRVTGTANYGYTF.

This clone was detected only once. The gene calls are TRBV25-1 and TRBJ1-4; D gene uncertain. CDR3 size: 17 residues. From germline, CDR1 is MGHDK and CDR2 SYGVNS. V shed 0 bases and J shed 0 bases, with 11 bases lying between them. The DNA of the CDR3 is TGTGCCAGCAGTGAATATTACTCCGGGGCAACTAATGAAAAACTGTTTTTT. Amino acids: CASSEYYSGATNEKLFF.

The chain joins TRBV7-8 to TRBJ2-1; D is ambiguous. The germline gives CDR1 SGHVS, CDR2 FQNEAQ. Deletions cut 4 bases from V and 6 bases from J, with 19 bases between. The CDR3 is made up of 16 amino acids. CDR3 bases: TGTGCCAGCAGCTGGGGTCGACCCACCTCTGGCAATGAGCAGTTCTTC. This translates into CASSWGRPTSGNEQFF.

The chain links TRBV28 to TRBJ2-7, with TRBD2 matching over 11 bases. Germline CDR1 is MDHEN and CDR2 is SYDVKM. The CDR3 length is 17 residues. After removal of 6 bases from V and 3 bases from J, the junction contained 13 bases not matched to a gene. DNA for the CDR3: TGTGCCAGCAGCCAACCGGGACTAGCGGCATACAACTACGAGCAGTACTTC. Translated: CASSQPGLAAYNYEQYF.

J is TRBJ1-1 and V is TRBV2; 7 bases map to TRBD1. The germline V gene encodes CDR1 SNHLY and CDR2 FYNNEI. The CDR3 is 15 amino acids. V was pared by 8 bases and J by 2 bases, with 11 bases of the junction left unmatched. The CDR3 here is CASLRGQGGNTEAFF. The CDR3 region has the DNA TGTGCCAGCCTTAGGGGGCAGGGCGGTAACACTGAAGCTTTCTTT.